This TCR beta chain was documented in a study of T cell repertoires in cytomegalovirus infection. TCRdb ran MiXCR on the reads and lists one entry per CDR3 protein. Altogether more than 150,000 distinct CDR3 sequences are present, about 21% being singletons, with the ten largest covering around 3.1%. This clonotype was recorded many times. The target antigen is unknown. The study's findings and limits: Summed frequency of shared TCR beta families picked out CMV carriers who also had the relevant HLA.

V shed 4 bases, J shed 6 bases, and the junction held 6 bases outside the gene matches. Germline values: CDR1 SGHRS, CDR2 YFSETQ. The CDR3 totals 14 residues. Sequencing was performed on PBMCs. This sequence was found in a human donor in good health (CMV status not recorded). Some clones in this sample may be carry-over from other donors' samples. The V gene is TRBV5-1, the J gene TRBJ2-3; 9 bases fit TRBD2. In DNA, the CDR3 is TGCGCCAGCAGCACCGGGACTAGCTGGGATACGCAGTATTTT. Protein sequence: CASSTGTSWDTQYF.